Presented here are 32 T cell receptor beta chains from one specimen sequenced in a study of T cell responses to AZD1222 COVID-19 vaccine. TCRdb keeps only in-frame clones here, not all; method: immunoSEQ multiplex PCR. This sample carries some 110,000 clones, about 88% of them seen once, and the ten largest clones take approximately 3.4%. The sequencing used peripheral blood, collected 28 days after the second AZD1222 dose. The source of these receptors is an adult who received the AZD1222 COVID-19 vaccine.

This sequence joins TRBV9 and TRBJ1-5; 10 bases fit TRBD1. CDR1 is SGDLS, CDR2 YYNGEE, per germline. V was clipped by 3 bases and J by 3 bases; unmatched bases: 9. CDR3 length: 17 residues. CDR3 residues: CASSDKTGQGTNQPQHF. CDR3 nucleotides: TGTGCCAGCAGCGACAAAACGGGACAGGGGACCAATCAGCCCCAGCATTTT. Full variable domain (remainder filled in from reference TRBV9 and TRBJ1-5): DSGVTQTPKHLITATGQRVTLRCSPRSGDLSVYWYQQSLDQGLQFLIQYYNGEERAKGNILERFSAQQFPDLHSELNLSSLELGDSALYFCASSDKTGQGTNQPQHFGDGTRLSIL.

The chain recombines TRBV27 with TRBJ2-3, with 8 bases fitting TRBD2. The CDR3 is 15 residues long. The germline gives CDR1 MNHEY, CDR2 SMNVEV (reference sequence). J lost 6 bases, V lost 6 bases, and 11 bases had no gene match. In DNA form, the CDR3 reads TGTGCCAGCAGGCGGACGGTCGGGAGGGGGGATACGCAGTATTTT. Protein: CASRRTVGRGDTQYF.

The chain is built from TRBV7-9 and TRBJ2-4; 7 positions agree with TRBD1. The V and J ends lost 4 bases and 0 bases, in that order; junction bases with no gene match: 9. The germline gives CDR1 SEHNR, CDR2 FQNEAQ (reference sequence). The CDR3 consists of 17 residues. The chain's CDR3 is CASSSAWDSLAKNIQYF. The CDR3 DNA reads as TGTGCCAGCAGCTCCGCTTGGGACAGTCTAGCCAAAAACATTCAGTACTTC.

The chain recombines TRBV28 with TRBJ2-7; 9 bases map to TRBD2. Looked up from germline, CDR1 is MDHEN and CDR2 is SYDVKM. V was clipped by 5 bases and J by 2 bases; unmatched bases: 10. The CDR3 spans 16 residues. This chain's CDR3 is CASSPALAGGTYEQYF. CDR3 coding DNA: TGTGCCAGCAGTCCAGCCTTGGCGGGAGGGACCTACGAGCAGTACTTC.

V usage is TRBV9 and J usage is TRBJ2-7, with 9 bases lining up with TRBD2. The CDR3 runs 17 residues. Trimming at V came to 0 bases and at J to 5 bases, leaving 12 bases not matched to a gene. CDR1 and CDR2 (germline): SGDLS, YYNGEE. Written as DNA, the CDR3 is TGTGCCAGCAGCGTAGATACGCGGGAGGGCCTTATAAACGAGCAGTACTTC. This codes for CASSVDTREGLINEQYF. The whole variable domain, remainder taken from reference TRBV9 and TRBJ2-7, is DSGVTQTPKHLITATGQRVTLRCSPRSGDLSVYWYQQSLDQGLQFLIQYYNGEERAKGNILERFSAQQFPDLHSELNLSSLELGDSALYFCASSVDTREGLINEQYFGPGTRLTVT.

The chain joins TRBV4-3 to TRBJ2-5; D might be TRBD1 or TRBD2, each matching 5 bases. Germline loops: CDR1 LGHNA, CDR2 YSLEER. CDR3 size: 14 residues. Trimming took off 0 bases at V and 7 bases at J, with 12 bases between the two ends. The CDR3 nucleotides read TGCGCCAGCAGCCAAGATAAGGATGGGGGGACCCAGTACTTC. It encodes CASSQDKDGGTQYF.

The CDR3 nucleotides are TGTGCCAGCAGCCAAGACAGGGGAGGGTATGGCTACACCTTC. It translates to CASSQDRGGYGYTF. The chain has TRBV7-9 and TRBJ1-2; TRBD1 aligns across 8 bases. CDR1 and CDR2 (germline): SEHNR, FQNEAQ (reference sequence). V shed 5 bases, J shed 5 bases, and the junction held 7 bases outside the gene matches. This CDR3 has 14 residues.

The chain joins TRBV29-1 to TRBJ1-1; 10 bases align to TRBD1. Germline V gives CDR1 SQVTM, CDR2 ANQGSEA. The CDR3 sequence is 13 residues long. V gave up 7 bases and J gave up 7 bases; unmatched junction bases: 9. The CDR3 spells CSGRDRGLSEAFF. Written as DNA, the CDR3 is TGCAGCGGAAGGGACAGGGGCCTTAGTGAAGCTTTCTTT.

This clone was recorded only once. The V call is TRBV27, the J call TRBJ1-2, with D unclear. CDR3 size: 13 residues. Trimming cost V 6 bases and J 5 bases, with 13 bases left between them. Germline CDR1 MNHEY, CDR2 SMNVEV (reference sequence). Here the CDR3 reads CASSEFGKYGYTF. The CDR3, as DNA: TGTGCCAGCAGCGAATTTGGGAAATATGGCTACACCTTC.

The chain is built from TRBV5-1 and TRBJ1-4; D is undetermined. The CDR3 runs to 16 residues. Trimming removed 4 bases at V and 0 bases at J, with 13 bases between. CDR1 and CDR2 from the germline V gene are SGHRS and YFSETQ. CDR3 protein: CASSGRGTATNEKLFF. CDR3 in DNA: TGCGCCAGCAGCGGGCGGGGAACAGCAACTAATGAAAAACTGTTTTTT. Together with reference TRBV5-1 and TRBJ1-4, the CDR3 gives the full variable domain: KAGVTQTPRYLIKTRGQQVTLSCSPISGHRSVSWYQQTPGQGLQFLFEYFSETQRNKGNFPGRFSGRQFSNSRSEMNVSTLELGDSALYLCASSGRGTATNEKLFFGSGTQLSVL.

This clone has just one count. The chain joins TRBV4-1 to TRBJ1-2; TRBD1 matches 8 bases. CDR1 and CDR2 from the germline V gene are MGHRA and YSYEKL. V shed 3 bases, J shed 5 bases, and the junction held 5 bases outside the gene matches. This CDR3 spans 14 amino acids. In nucleotides, the CDR3 is TGCGCCAGCAGCCACGACAGGGGAAATTATGGCTACACCTTC. It encodes CASSHDRGNYGYTF.

The DNA of the CDR3 is TGTGCCAGCAGCCAAGGGGTTGGTTCCGGCAGGGGGACTGAAGCTTTCTTT. Residues: CASSQGVGSGRGTEAFF. This chain links TRBV4-2 with TRBJ1-1, with TRBD1 matching over 7 bases. V dropped 1 base and J dropped 5; count of bases not matched to a gene: 13. Germline V gene sequence: CDR1 LGHNA, CDR2 YNFKEQ. The CDR3 is 17 residues long.

The chain has TRBV28 and TRBJ1-5; D might be TRBD1 (5 bases). The CDR3 covers 15 residues. Trimming removed 6 bases at V and 6 bases at J, with 18 bases between. The germline CDR1 and CDR2 sequences are MDHEN and SYDVKM. As DNA, the CDR3 is TGTGCCAGCAGGTGGGGCGGCTTTATAGGTCAGCCCCAGCATTTT. As protein: CASRWGGFIGQPQHF.

V gene TRBV28 combines with J gene TRBJ1-1; 8 positions agree with TRBD1. The germline gives CDR1 MDHEN, CDR2 SYDVKM. The junction had 13 bases not matched to a gene; V was cut back by 6 bases and J by 4 bases. The CDR3 has 16 residues. The CDR3 DNA reads TGTGCCAGCAGCTTAAGGACAGGGTATATTGGCACTGAAGCTTTCTTT. As protein: CASSLRTGYIGTEAFF.

The rearrangement joins TRBV6-2 or TRBV6-3 to TRBJ1-5; D perhaps matches TRBD1 (5 bases). The V and J ends lost 2 bases and 1 base respectively, with 12 bases between them. This CDR3 contains 16 residues. Germline V gene sequence: CDR1 MNHEY, CDR2 SVGEGT. Written as DNA, the CDR3 is TGTGCCAGCAGTTACGGAGGGGCGCTGAGCAATCAGCCCCAGCATTTT. It codes for CASSYGGALSNQPQHF.

V gene TRBV30 combines with J gene TRBJ1-4, with D perhaps matching TRBD1 (5 bases). This CDR3 region has 12 residues. V was cut by 7 bases and J by 6 bases, with 12 bases left in between. The V gene's germline CDR1 is GTSNPN and CDR2 SVGIG (reference sequence). Here the CDR3 reads CASRGGDEKLFF. The CDR3 DNA sequence: TGTGCCTCCCGTGGGGGTGATGAAAAACTGTTTTTT.

The genes are TRBV27 and TRBJ1-5, with D uncertain. The germline V gene encodes CDR1 MNHEY and CDR2 SMNVEV (reference sequence). V shed 3 bases and J shed 5 bases, with 11 bases lying between them. The CDR3 length is 14 residues. Written as DNA, the CDR3 is TGTGCCAGCAGTTTCCAGGAGACACATCAGCCCCAGCATTTT. This codes for CASSFQETHQPQHF.

The chain is built from TRBV10-3 and TRBJ2-1; D ambiguous. The CDR3 extends over 16 amino acids. Germline-derived CDR1 and CDR2 are ENHRY and SYGVKD. Deletions cut 0 bases from V and 3 bases from J, with 12 bases between. The CDR3 DNA is TGTGCCATCAGTGAGTCGTCGGCAGATCTCTACAATGAGCAGTTCTTC. Its translation is CAISESSADLYNEQFF.

The CDR3 DNA follows: TGTGCCATCAGTGACGTTGAGAAGGGTGGGAGGGCTTCAAAGTGGTACGAGCAGTACTTC. Residues: CAISDVEKGGRASKWYEQYF. This chain links TRBV10-3 with TRBJ2-7, with 7 positions matching TRBD2. Per germline, CDR1 ENHRY and CDR2 SYGVKD. The CDR3 contains 20 residues. Germline trimming cut 3 bases from V and 4 bases from J; bases unmatched to any gene: 24.

This chain connects TRBV7-9 to TRBJ1-1; a weak D match, TRBD1 (5 bases). From germline, CDR1 is SEHNR and CDR2 FQNEAQ (reference sequence). The CDR3 consists of 13 residues. Trimming pared 3 bases from V and 4 bases from J, leaving 9 bases between. CDR3 nucleotide sequence: TGTGCCAGCAGCTTTCCAGGGAGCACTGAAGCTTTCTTT. Protein sequence: CASSFPGSTEAFF.

The V gene is TRBV1, the J gene TRBJ1-5. TRBV1 is a pseudogene segment. This CDR3 is built from 16 residues. DNA of the CDR3: TGCACCAGCAGCCATAGCGGGACAGGCGAGAATCAGCCCCAGCATTTT. Translating it yields CTSSHSGTGENQPQHF.

The chain combines TRBV7-3 with TRBJ1-1; 9 bases map to TRBD1. Looked up from germline, CDR1 is SGHTA and CDR2 is FQGTGA. Trimming at V came to 5 bases and at J to 5 bases, leaving 6 bases not matched to a gene. The CDR3 sequence is 14 residues long. Here the CDR3 DNA reads TGTGCCAGCAGCCCGGGACAGGGTGGGACTGAAGCTTTCTTT. It translates to CASSPGQGGTEAFF.

This clone appeared a single time. The chain has TRBV7-9 and TRBJ1-4; D not certain. In germline, CDR1 is SEHNR, CDR2 FQNEAQ (reference sequence). Trimming took off 7 bases at V and 13 bases at J, with 22 bases between the two ends. The CDR3 length is 14 residues. The CDR3 nucleotides are TGTGCCAGCAACGCGGGTTATGCCGAATCTGGACTGTTTTTT. It translates to CASNAGYAESGLFF.

The rearrangement joins TRBV18 to TRBJ2-2; D is unresolved. Germline lookup yields CDR1 KGHSH and CDR2 LQKENI. The V and J ends lost 5 bases and 2 bases respectively, with 9 bases between them. CDR3 length: 14 amino acids. For the CDR3, the DNA is TGTGCCAGCTCAGGGCAGCCTAACACCGGGGAGCTGTTTTTT. Encoded protein: CASSGQPNTGELFF.

J is TRBJ2-3 and V is TRBV6-2 or TRBV6-3; D unclear. The V gene's germline CDR1 is MNHEY and CDR2 SVGEGT. Between the trimmed V and J ends, which lost 2 bases and 0 bases, there was a span of 12 bases. The CDR3 runs to 16 residues. CDR3 in amino acids: CASSYGVFDSTDTQYF. DNA for the CDR3: TGTGCCAGCAGTTACGGCGTTTTCGATAGCACAGATACGCAGTATTTT.

The genes are TRBV5-4 and TRBJ2-2, with a tentative D call TRBD1 (5 bases). V was trimmed by 4 bases and J by 4 bases, leaving 14 bases between them. The CDR3 contains 15 residues. CDR1 and CDR2 from the germline V gene are SGHNT and YYREEE (reference sequence). CDR3 sequence reads: CASSAARAGTGELFF. The CDR3 bases are TGTGCCAGCAGCGCCGCCAGGGCAGGCACCGGGGAGCTGTTTTTT.

This clone was observed once. This rearrangement joins TRBV4-2 to TRBJ2-7, with 7 nucleotides matching TRBD2. CDR1 is LGHNA, CDR2 YNFKEQ, per germline. The CDR3 sequence is 16 residues long. V lost 4 bases, J lost 3 bases, and 12 bases stayed unmatched. The CDR3 coding sequence is TGTGCCAGCAGCCTTAAGACCGGACTAGGAGGCTACGAGCAGTACTTC. Translation: CASSLKTGLGGYEQYF.

The chain combines TRBV27 with TRBJ2-6; D gene unclear. CDR3 length equals 14 residues. V was trimmed by 0 bases and J by 2 bases, leaving 2 bases between them. Germline loops: CDR1 MNHEY, CDR2 SMNVEV (reference sequence). CDR3 coding DNA: TGTGCCAGCAGTTTATCGACTGGGGCCAACGTCCTGACTTTC. Translating gives CASSLSTGANVLTF.

The J gene is TRBJ1-6, the V gene TRBV2; tentatively, D is TRBD1 (6 bases). CDR3 length: 16 residues. V lost 7 bases to trimming and J lost 4 bases, with 17 bases between them. The germline gives CDR1 SNHLY, CDR2 FYNNEI. The CDR3 loop is CASIPKGGGYNSPLHF. The CDR3 nucleotides are TGTGCCAGCATCCCGAAAGGGGGGGGTTATAATTCACCCCTCCACTTT.

This chain uses TRBV18 with TRBJ2-7, with 12 bases aligning to TRBD1. This CDR3 contains 14 residues. With 6 bases clipped from V and 7 bases from J, the junction kept 7 bases outside the gene matches. Germline V gene data show CDR1 as KGHSH and CDR2 as LQKENI. This CDR3 reads CASSSGQGAGEQYF. Written as DNA, the CDR3 is TGTGCCAGCTCGTCGGGACAGGGGGCGGGGGAGCAGTACTTC.

The V and J genes are TRBV4-3 and TRBJ2-7, with TRBD2 matching over 11 bases. The CDR3 extends over 15 amino acids. Trimming removed 0 bases from V and 7 bases from J; junction bases left unmatched: 5. The germline CDR1 and CDR2 sequences are LGHNA and YSLEER. CDR3 DNA: TGCGCCAGCAGCCAAGAGACTAGCGGGAAGGGAGAGCAGTACTTC. This encodes CASSQETSGKGEQYF.

Written as DNA, the CDR3 is TGTGCCTGGAGTGCCACAGGGAACACTGAAGCTTTCTTT. It is translated as CAWSATGNTEAFF. The genes are TRBV30 and TRBJ1-1; tentatively, D is TRBD1 (5 bases). Germline loops: CDR1 GTSNPN, CDR2 SVGIG (reference sequence). There are 13 residues in the CDR3. The ends were cut back, 1 base at V and 1 base at J, with 7 bases in the middle.